This TCR beta chain was obtained from a study of blood T cell repertoires in COVID-19. Study at large: Researchers got acute and convalescent COVID-19 samples from the United States, Italy and Spain. Sample material is recorded as cDNA or gDNA derived from T cells, B-cell-depleted T cells, or PBMCs.

The CDR3 contains 13 residues. CDR1 SQVTM and CDR2 ANQGSEA come from the germline V gene. The V segment lost 7 bases and the J segment 6 bases; nucleotides outside the gene matches: 8. Original methodology: Cell counts per sample came from amplifying reference gene primers. Assay used: immunoSEQ multiplex PCR; TCRdb lists only in-frame clones, some missing. V, J and clone size are taken as reported in that table, and D and trimming were inferred from the DNA itself. Of 250,000 to 350,000 clones in the sample, approximately 84% are singletons; the top ten hold roughly 1.5%. This receptor was identified in a human donor with COVID-19, enrolled during active disease. The donor label of this sample is uncertain. Input material: peripheral blood. This chain joins TRBV29-1 and TRBJ2-3; TRBD1 agrees at 9 bases. The CDR3 DNA is TGCAGCGCCGGGACAGGGAATCCGGATACGCAGTATTTT. Residues: CSAGTGNPDTQYF.